This T cell receptor (beta chain) was found in a study of CD8 T cells in Susac syndrome. Study conclusions and caveats: The CD4+ T cell repertoires that were profiled in Susac syndrome showed no clonal expansion.

Roughly 0.45 to 1 ug RNA was reverse transcribed with random hexamers. TCRdb passed the immunoSEQ multiplex PCR reads through MiXCR, listing each CDR3 protein once. Here the sample spans 150,000 or so distinct CDR3 sequences, 95% being singletons. In regard to this clonotype: Antigen: not known.

The T cells that were sequenced for TCR beta were CD8+ and CD4+ cells from blood. TEMRA cells were enriched by FACS, while CD8+ and CD4+ T cells were obtained through a negative isolation that was performed magnetically. After removal of 4 bases from V and 6 bases from J, the junction contained 8 bases not matched to a gene. The CDR3 totals 14 residues. CDR1 is GTSNPN, CDR2 SVGIG, per germline (reference sequence). The TCR comes from a human donor with Susac syndrome. This sequence joins TRBV30 and TRBJ2-5; 10 nucleotides agree with TRBD2. Sequenced material: CD4+ T cells from PBMCs. The CDR3 protein is CAWTSGSLKQTQYF. Here the CDR3 DNA reads TGTGCCTGGACTAGCGGGAGCCTCAAGCAGACCCAGTACTTC.